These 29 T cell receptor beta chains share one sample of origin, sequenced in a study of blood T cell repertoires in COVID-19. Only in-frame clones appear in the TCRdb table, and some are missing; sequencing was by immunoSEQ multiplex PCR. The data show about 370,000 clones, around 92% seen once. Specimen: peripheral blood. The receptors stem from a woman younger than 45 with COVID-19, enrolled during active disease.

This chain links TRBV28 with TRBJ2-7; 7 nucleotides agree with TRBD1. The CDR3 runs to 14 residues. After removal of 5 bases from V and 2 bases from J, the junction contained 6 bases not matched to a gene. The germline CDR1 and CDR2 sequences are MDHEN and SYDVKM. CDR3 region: CASSERDSPYEQYF. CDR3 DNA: TGTGCCAGCAGTGAGAGGGACAGCCCCTACGAGCAGTACTTC.

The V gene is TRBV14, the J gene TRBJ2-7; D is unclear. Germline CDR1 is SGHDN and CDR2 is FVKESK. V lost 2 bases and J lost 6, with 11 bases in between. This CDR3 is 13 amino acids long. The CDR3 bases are TGTGCCAGCAGCCAATCCTCCCCGGGCGAGCAGTACTTC. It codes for CASSQSSPGEQYF.

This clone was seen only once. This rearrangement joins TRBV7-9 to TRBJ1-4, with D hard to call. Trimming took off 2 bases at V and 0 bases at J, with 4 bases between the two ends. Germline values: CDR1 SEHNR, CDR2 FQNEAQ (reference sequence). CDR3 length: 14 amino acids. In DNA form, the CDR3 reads TGTGCCAGCAGCTTACGGGCAACTAATGAAAAACTGTTTTTT. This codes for CASSLRATNEKLFF.

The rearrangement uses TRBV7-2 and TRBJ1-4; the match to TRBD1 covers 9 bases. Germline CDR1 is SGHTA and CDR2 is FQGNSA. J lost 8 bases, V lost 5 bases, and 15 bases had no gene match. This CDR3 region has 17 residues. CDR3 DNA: TGTGCCAGCAGCCCCGGACAGGGGAAGGGGTGGGGAGAAAAACTGTTTTTT. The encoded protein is CASSPGQGKGWGEKLFF.

CDR3 residues: CASSFQAGLSYEQYV. DNA for the CDR3: TGTGCCAGCAGCTTCCAGGCAGGGTTATCCTACGAGCAGTACGTC. The V call is TRBV11-2, the J call TRBJ2-7, with D maybe TRBD1 (5 bases). The CDR3 loop spans 15 amino acids. V dropped 3 bases and J dropped 1 base, with 13 bases sitting between them. Per germline, CDR1 SGHAT and CDR2 FQNNGV.

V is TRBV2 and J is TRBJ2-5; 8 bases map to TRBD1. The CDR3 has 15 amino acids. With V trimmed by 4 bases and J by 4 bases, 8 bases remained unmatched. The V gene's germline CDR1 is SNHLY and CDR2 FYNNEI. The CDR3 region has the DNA TGTGCCAGCAGTGCTGACAGGGGCGGAGGAGAGACCCAGTACTTC. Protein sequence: CASSADRGGGETQYF.

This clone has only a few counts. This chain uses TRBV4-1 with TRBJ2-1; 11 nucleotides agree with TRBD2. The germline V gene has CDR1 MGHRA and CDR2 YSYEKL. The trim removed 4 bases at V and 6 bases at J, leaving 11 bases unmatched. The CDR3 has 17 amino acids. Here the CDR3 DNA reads TGCGCCAGCAGCCCCCTAGCGGGGGGCCTACCCCCCAATGAGCAGTTCTTC. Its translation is CASSPLAGGLPPNEQFF.

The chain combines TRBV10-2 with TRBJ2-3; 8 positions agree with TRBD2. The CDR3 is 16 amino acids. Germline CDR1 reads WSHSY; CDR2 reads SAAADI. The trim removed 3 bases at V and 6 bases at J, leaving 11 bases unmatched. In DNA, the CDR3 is TGCGCCAGCAGTGACCCAGCGGGGGTAAGGTGGGATACGCAGTATTTT. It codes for CASSDPAGVRWDTQYF.

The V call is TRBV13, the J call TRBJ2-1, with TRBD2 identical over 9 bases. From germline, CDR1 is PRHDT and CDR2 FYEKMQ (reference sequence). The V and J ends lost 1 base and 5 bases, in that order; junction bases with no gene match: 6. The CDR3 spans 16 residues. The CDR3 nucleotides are TGTGCCAGCAGCTTAGTCGGGCTAGCGGGACACAATGAGCAGTTCTTC. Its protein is CASSLVGLAGHNEQFF. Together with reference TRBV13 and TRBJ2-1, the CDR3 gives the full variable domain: AAGVIQSPRHLIKEKRETATLKCYPIPRHDTVYWYQQGPGQDPQFLISFYEKMQSDKGSIPDRFSAQQFSDYHSELNMSSLELGDSALYFCASSLVGLAGHNEQFFGPGTRLTVL.

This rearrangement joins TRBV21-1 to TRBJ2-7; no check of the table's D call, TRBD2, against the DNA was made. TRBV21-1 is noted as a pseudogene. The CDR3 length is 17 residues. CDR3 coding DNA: TGTGCCAGCAGCCCGAAAGGGGAGAGCGGGAGCTCCTACGAGCAGTACGTC. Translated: CASSPKGESGSSYEQYV.

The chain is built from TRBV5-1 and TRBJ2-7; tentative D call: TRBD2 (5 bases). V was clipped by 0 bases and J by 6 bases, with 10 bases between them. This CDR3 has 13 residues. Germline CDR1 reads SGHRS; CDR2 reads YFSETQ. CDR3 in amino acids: CASSLAEGGEQYF. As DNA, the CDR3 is TGCGCCAGCAGCTTGGCCGAGGGTGGCGAGCAGTACTTC.

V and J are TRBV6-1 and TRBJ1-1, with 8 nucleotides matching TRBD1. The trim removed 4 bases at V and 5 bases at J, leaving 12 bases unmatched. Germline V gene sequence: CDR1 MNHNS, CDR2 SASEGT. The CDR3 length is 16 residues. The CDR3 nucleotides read TGTGCCAGCAGTGCGATGCGACAGGGGCCGGGAACTGAAGCTTTCTTT. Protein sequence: CASSAMRQGPGTEAFF.

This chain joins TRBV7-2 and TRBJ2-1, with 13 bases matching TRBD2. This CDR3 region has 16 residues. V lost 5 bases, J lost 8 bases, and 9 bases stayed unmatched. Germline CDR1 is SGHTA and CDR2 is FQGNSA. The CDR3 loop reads CASSARGTSGTHEQFF. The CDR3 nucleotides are TGTGCCAGCAGCGCCCGCGGGACTAGCGGGACTCATGAGCAGTTCTTC. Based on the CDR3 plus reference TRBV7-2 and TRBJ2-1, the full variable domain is GAGVSQSPSNKVTEKGKDVELRCDPISGHTALYWYRQSLGQGLEFLIYFQGNSAPDKSGLPSDRFSAERTGGSVSTLTIQRTQQEDSAVYLCASSARGTSGTHEQFFGPGTRLTVL.

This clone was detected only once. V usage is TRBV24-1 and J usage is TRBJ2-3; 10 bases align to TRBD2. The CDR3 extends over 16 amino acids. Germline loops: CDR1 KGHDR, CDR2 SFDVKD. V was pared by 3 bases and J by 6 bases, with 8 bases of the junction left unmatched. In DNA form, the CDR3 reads TGTGCCACCAGTGATCGTCCGGGACTAGCGACGGATACGCAGTATTTT. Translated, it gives CATSDRPGLATDTQYF.

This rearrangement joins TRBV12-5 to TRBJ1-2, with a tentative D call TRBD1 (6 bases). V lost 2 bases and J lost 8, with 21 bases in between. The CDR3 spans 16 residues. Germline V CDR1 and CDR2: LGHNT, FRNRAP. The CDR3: CASGLLTPRGAGGYTF. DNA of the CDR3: TGTGCTAGTGGTTTGTTAACTCCACGGGGGGCCGGAGGCTACACCTTC.

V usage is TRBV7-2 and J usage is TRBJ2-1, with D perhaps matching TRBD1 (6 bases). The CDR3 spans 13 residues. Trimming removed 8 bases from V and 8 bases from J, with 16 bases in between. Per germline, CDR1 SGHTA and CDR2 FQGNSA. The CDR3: CASARSGEYEQFF. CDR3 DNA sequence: TGTGCCAGCGCAAGGTCAGGGGAATATGAGCAGTTCTTC. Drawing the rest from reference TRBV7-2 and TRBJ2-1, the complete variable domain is GAGVSQSPSNKVTEKGKDVELRCDPISGHTALYWYRQSLGQGLEFLIYFQGNSAPDKSGLPSDRFSAERTGGSVSTLTIQRTQQEDSAVYLCASARSGEYEQFFGPGTRLTVL.

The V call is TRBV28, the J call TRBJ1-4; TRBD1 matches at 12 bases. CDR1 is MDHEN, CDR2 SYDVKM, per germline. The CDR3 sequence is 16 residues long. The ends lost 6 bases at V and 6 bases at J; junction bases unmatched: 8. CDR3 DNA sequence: TGTGCCAGCAGCCCCGGGACAGGGGGCGTGGATGAAAAACTGTTTTTT. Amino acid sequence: CASSPGTGGVDEKLFF.

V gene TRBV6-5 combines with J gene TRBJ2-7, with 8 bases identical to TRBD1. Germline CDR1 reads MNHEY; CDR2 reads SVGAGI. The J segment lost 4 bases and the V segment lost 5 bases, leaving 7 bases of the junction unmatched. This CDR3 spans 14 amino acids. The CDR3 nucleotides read TGTGCCAGCAGTCGCGGGACAGGAGAGTACGAGCAGTACTTC. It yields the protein CASSRGTGEYEQYF.

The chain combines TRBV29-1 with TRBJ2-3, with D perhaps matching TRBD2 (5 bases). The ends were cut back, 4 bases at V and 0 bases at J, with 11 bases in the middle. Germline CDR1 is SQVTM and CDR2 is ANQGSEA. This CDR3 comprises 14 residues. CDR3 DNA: TGCAGCGTTGTTCGGGGTACTAGCACAGATACGCAGTATTTT. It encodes CSVVRGTSTDTQYF.

The DNA of the CDR3 is TGTGCCAGCAAACCACAGAGCTCTGGAAACACCATATATTTT. It codes for CASKPQSSGNTIYF. The chain uses TRBV6-4 and TRBJ1-3; no clear D gene. The V gene lost 7 bases and the J gene lost 0 bases, with 10 bases spanning the gap. This CDR3 is 14 amino acids long. Germline V lookup: CDR1 MRHNA, CDR2 SNTAGT.

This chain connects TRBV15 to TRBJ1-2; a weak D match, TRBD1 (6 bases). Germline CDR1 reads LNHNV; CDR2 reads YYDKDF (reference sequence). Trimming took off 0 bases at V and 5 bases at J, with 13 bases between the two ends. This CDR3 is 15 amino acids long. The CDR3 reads CATSRDRGELYGYTF. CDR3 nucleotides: TGTGCCACCAGCAGAGACAGGGGCGAACTATATGGCTACACCTTC.

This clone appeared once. The CDR3 spells CASSNGQGGDYGYTF. The CDR3 DNA reads as TGTGCCAGCAGCAACGGACAGGGGGGAGACTATGGCTACACCTTC. The chain is built from TRBV7-9 and TRBJ1-2; 10 nucleotides line up with TRBD1. With 5 bases clipped from V and 3 bases from J, the junction kept 6 bases outside the gene matches. The CDR3 length is 15 residues. CDR1 SEHNR and CDR2 FQNEAQ come from the germline V gene (reference sequence).

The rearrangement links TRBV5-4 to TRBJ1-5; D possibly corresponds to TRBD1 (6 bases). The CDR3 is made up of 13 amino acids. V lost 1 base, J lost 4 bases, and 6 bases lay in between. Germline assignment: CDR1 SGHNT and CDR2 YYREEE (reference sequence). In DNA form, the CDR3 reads TGTGCCAGCAGCTTGCAGGGGAATCAGCCCCAGCATTTT. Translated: CASSLQGNQPQHF.

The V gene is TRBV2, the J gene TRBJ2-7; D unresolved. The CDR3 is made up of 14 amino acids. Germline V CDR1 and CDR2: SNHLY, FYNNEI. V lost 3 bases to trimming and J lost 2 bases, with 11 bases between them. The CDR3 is CASSDGLSTYEQYF. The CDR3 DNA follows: TGTGCCAGCAGTGATGGGCTTTCCACCTACGAGCAGTACTTC.

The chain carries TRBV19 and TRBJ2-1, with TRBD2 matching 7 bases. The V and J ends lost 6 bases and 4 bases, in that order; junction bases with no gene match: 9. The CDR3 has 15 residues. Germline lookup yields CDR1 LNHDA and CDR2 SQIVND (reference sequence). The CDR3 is CASSIRLAPYNEQFF. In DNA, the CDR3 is TGTGCCAGTAGCATTAGACTAGCCCCATACAATGAGCAGTTCTTC.

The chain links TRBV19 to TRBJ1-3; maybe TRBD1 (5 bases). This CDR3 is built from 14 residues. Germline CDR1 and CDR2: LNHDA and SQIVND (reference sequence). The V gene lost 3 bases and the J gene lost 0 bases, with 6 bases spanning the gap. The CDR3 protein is CASSMTVSGNTIYF. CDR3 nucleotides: TGTGCCAGTAGTATGACAGTCTCTGGAAACACCATATATTTT.

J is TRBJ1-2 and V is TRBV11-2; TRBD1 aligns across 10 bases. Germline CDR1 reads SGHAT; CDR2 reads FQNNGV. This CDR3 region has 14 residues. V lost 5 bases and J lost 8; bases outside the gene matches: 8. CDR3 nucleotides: TGTGCCAGCAGCCGACGACAGGGGGCGCTCGGCTACACCTTC. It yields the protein CASSRRQGALGYTF.

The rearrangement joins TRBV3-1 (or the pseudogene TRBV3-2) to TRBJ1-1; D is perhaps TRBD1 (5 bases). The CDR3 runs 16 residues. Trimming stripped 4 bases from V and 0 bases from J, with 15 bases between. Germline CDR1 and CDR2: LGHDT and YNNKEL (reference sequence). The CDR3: CASSPGLALMNTEAFF. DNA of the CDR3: TGTGCCAGCAGCCCGGGACTGGCTTTGATGAACACTGAAGCTTTCTTT.

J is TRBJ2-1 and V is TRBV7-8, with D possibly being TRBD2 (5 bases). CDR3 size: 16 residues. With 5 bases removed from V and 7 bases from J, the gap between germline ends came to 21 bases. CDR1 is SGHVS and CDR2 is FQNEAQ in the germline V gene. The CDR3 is CASSIRGLKQRNEQFF. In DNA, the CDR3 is TGTGCCAGCAGCATAAGAGGACTGAAACAGAGAAATGAGCAGTTCTTC.